This T cell receptor (beta chain) was retrieved from a study of beta chain features in type 1 diabetes listed by TCRdb under 2018. For context, the study as a whole: No differences in mean age, gender distribution, total cell number or subset yield were found between patients and healthy donors. A total of 85 million to 110 million sorted cells were examined across all samples, and RNA yield correlated strongly with the number of cells per subset. Regulatory and stem cell-like memory subsets were obtained from only 8 patients and roughly 8 healthy donors, while naive and central memory subsets were obtained from all 28 donors. The study compared the TCRB repertoires of sorted circulating CD4+ T cell subsets in recently diagnosed type 1 diabetes patients with those in matched healthy donors.

This clone came up a few times. The antigen it binds to is not known. It has no much larger one-base neighbor in the sample; base qualities were not kept. All of the isolated RNA was reverse transcribed with the High Capacity cDNA Reverse Transcription Kit, so expressed TCRB transcripts were sequenced. Deep immunoSEQ sequencing was performed on naive, central memory and regulatory T cell samples, with an average of roughly 3.3 million total reads per sample. Sorted cells were lysed in RLT buffer, and RNA was extracted using DNase-treated RNeasy Micro or Mini kits according to cell number. Each cell subset was processed on its own to prevent cross-contamination, while patient and healthy donor samples were processed together. TCRB sequences were amplified from cDNA with the immunoSEQ multiplex PCR, producing 87-bp fragments spanning the CDR3 region. Sequencing of the amplicons was done on the Illumina HiSeq platform. The authors processed their data as follows. Synthetic template baselines were used to correct PCR bias computationally, reads within Hamming distance 2 were collapsed together, and singletons that could not be merged were discarded. Reads were aligned to IMGT to assign V, D and J genes, CDR3 length, and insertions or deletions at six rearrangement sites. Within each subset, clonotype counts were normalized to sorted cell number, after which true diversity and Gini coefficients were computed with the tcR R package. Repertoire sharing was quantified using the overlap coefficient calculated on TCRB nucleotide sequences. The table was pulled from immuneACCESS by TCRdb, which kept in-frame rearrangements only. Such tables lose some clones; where checked, under half of the loss comes from unresolved V genes, and the rest has no known cause. That table furnishes V, J and clone size, whereas the DNA furnished D and trimming. The table for this sample lists a few hundred thousand clones; over 8.5% of them were counted only once. The top ten clonotypes cover less than 0.65% of the sample.

The CDR3 spans 16 residues, from the cysteine through the phenylalanine. The retained sequence is limited to the CDR3, 48 bases, with the frame set at the first base. The germline V gene supplies CDR1 SQVTM and CDR2 ANQGSEA. V loses 4 bases at its end and J loses 4 bases; junction bases beyond the gene matches: 9. Study-level results and caveats: Fewer insertions and more nucleotide deletions at VDJ recombination sites were observed in patients with type 1 diabetes, implying thymic rearrangement abnormalities. Type 1 diabetes patients showed a moderate but significant shortening of TCRB CDR3 length in all four CD4+ subsets. PCR may preferentially amplify shorter templates, but because patient and control samples were amplified and corrected together, any resulting skew would affect both groups equally. Naive, central memory and regulatory TCRB repertoires appeared more similar among patients than among healthy donors. Sequencing cDNA rather than genomic DNA could over-represent highly expressing activated cells, although activation and CD3 levels did not differ between groups. Only small numbers of individuals were included in the HLA sub-analyses, which left unresolved whether HLA type had any influence on TCRB rearrangement.

From each donor, a single peripheral blood sample of about 116 mL on average was drawn into heparinised tubes. A BD FACSAria II was used to sort naive, central memory, regulatory and stem cell-like memory CD4+ T cells with a panel that included CD45RO, CCR7, CD25, CD127, CD95 and CD27. Purity was above 95% for every sorted population. Right away, PBMCs were isolated by Lymphoprep density gradient centrifugation and were stained directly, with no culture step. Samples were stained and sorted in pairs, with one healthy donor and one patient per experiment, so that batch effects were minimized. The specimen sequenced was central memory CD4+ T cells from blood. The chain joins TRBV29-1 to TRBJ2-2; the central 10 bases match TRBD1. This clonotype was sampled from a young man with type 1 diabetes. The CDR3 in this case is CSVAQTGGIGTGELFF. At the DNA level, the sequence is TGCAGCGTTGCCCAGACAGGGGGCATAGGCACCGGGGAGCTGTTTTTT.